The clone carrying this T cell receptor (beta chain) was counted a few times. What it binds is unknown. The data were obtained in a study of T-cell memory formation after mild COVID-19. Study-wide points: The study detected some responding clones in pre-infection memory, suggesting cross-reactive memory joined. Mainly in CM and EM were contracting CD4+ clones; CD8+ were in EMRA. Clones contracting day 15 to 85 were balanced CD4/CD8; later expanders leaned CD4+.

TCRdb called the 5' RACE reads again in MiXCR, with one record for every CDR3 protein. The table lists 350,000 to 500,000 distinct CDR3 sequences, around 20% of them singletons. The CDR3 totals 13 residues. J was trimmed by 5 bases and V by 7 bases; bases with no gene match: 4. Germline V gene lookup returns CDR1 SGHKS and CDR2 YYEKEE (reference sequence). The chain recombines TRBV5-5 with TRBJ2-1; 9 bases agree with TRBD1. The clonotype was recovered from an adult woman who had mild COVID-19 (a few samples of this study predate the infection). Cell type and time point are not known. The sample taken for sequencing was PBMCs or a T cell subset sorted from them (not recorded which). The CDR3 region has the DNA TGTGCCAGCGGGACAGGGAGGGACAATGAGCAGTTCTTC. This gives the protein CASGTGRDNEQFF. Using reference TRBV5-5 and TRBJ2-1 for the parts outside the CDR3, the full variable domain is DAGVTQSPTHLIKTRGQQVTLRCSPISGHKSVSWYQQVLGQGPQFIFQYYEKEERGRGNFPDRFSARQFPNYSSELNVNALLLGDSALYLCASGTGRDNEQFFGPGTRLTVL.